These 8 T cell receptor beta chains were sequenced from one sample in a study of PD-L1 blockade in urothelial cancer. TCRdb keeps only in-frame clones here, not all; method: immunoSEQ multiplex PCR. The table lists more than 45,000 clones, around 74% of them singletons. Noted time point: pretreatment peripheral blood. The source was PBMCs, collected around atezolizumab (anti-PD-L1) treatment. Every receptor here comes from a man in his sixties or seventies with urothelial cancer.

This sequence joins TRBV5-4 and TRBJ2-5; 8 bases are a match to TRBD2. The germline V gene encodes CDR1 SGHNT and CDR2 YYREEE (reference sequence). V lost 4 bases to trimming and J lost 5 bases; unmatched junction nucleotides: 4. This CDR3 has 13 residues. The CDR3 nucleotides are TGTGCCAGCAGCATCCAGCGGGGGGAGACCCAGTACTTC. The encoded protein is CASSIQRGETQYF.

This clone was seen just once. The chain recombines TRBV5-1 with TRBJ2-1, with 11 bases aligning to TRBD1. The CDR3 loop spans 15 amino acids. Trimming removed 3 bases from V and 4 bases from J; junction bases left unmatched: 3. CDR1 and CDR2 from the germline V gene are SGHRS and YFSETQ. In DNA, the CDR3 is TGCGCCAGCAGCTCCGGACAGGGGGCATACAATGAGCAGTTCTTC. The encoded protein is CASSSGQGAYNEQFF.

This chain connects TRBV27 to TRBJ2-4; 13 bases match TRBD2. Germline V gives CDR1 MNHEY, CDR2 SMNVEV (reference sequence). J gave up 5 bases and V 5 bases, and 3 bases lay outside the gene matches. This CDR3 is built from 15 residues. In DNA form, the CDR3 reads TGTGCCAGCAGTGTGGGACTAGCGGGGCAAAACATTCAGTACTTC. This sequence encodes CASSVGLAGQNIQYF.

V gene TRBV27 combines with J gene TRBJ2-1; 10 nucleotides agree with TRBD2. Trimming cost V 3 bases and J 4 bases; bases outside gene matches: 3. The CDR3 runs 15 residues. CDR1 and CDR2 from the germline V gene are MNHEY and SMNVEV (reference sequence). CDR3 sequence: CASSFSGGDYNEQFF. In DNA, the CDR3 is TGTGCCAGCAGTTTCAGCGGGGGGGATTACAATGAGCAGTTCTTC.

CDR3 in amino acids: CASSRVVRADTQYF. The CDR3 bases are TGTGCCAGCAGTAGAGTTGTGCGGGCAGATACGCAGTATTTT. This sequence joins TRBV5-5 and TRBJ2-3; tentatively, D is TRBD2 (5 bases). The CDR3 loop spans 14 amino acids. Germline lookup yields CDR1 SGHKS and CDR2 YYEKEE (reference sequence). V lost 5 bases to trimming and J lost 4 bases, with 14 bases between them.

The chain recombines TRBV6-6 with TRBJ2-2; a possible D gene is TRBD1 (5 bases). CDR1 MNHNY and CDR2 SVGAGI come from the germline V gene (reference sequence). The CDR3 has 13 amino acids. The V end was cut by 4 bases, the J end by 5 bases, with 8 bases between. The CDR3 DNA is TGTGCCAGCAGTTCCAGGGAAACCGGGGAGCTGTTTTTT. Protein product: CASSSRETGELFF.

The chain is built from TRBV6-1 and TRBJ1-5, with D possibly matching TRBD1 (5 bases). The ends were cut back, 6 bases at V and 4 bases at J, with 13 bases in the middle. Germline CDR1 is MNHNS and CDR2 is SASEGT. The CDR3 has 14 amino acids. CDR3 in amino acids: CASRNGGGNQPQHF. The CDR3 DNA sequence: TGTGCCAGCAGGAACGGCGGGGGGAATCAGCCCCAGCATTTT.

J is TRBJ2-3 and V is TRBV4-3, with a weak D call TRBD2 (5 bases). The germline V gene has CDR1 LGHNA and CDR2 YSLEER. CDR3 length: 16 residues. The V end was cut by 0 bases, the J end by 0 bases, with 10 bases between. CDR3 sequence: CASSQEARGSTDTQYF. The CDR3 nucleotides are TGCGCCAGCAGCCAAGAAGCTCGGGGTAGCACAGATACGCAGTATTTT.